This TCR beta chain was observed in a study of blood T cells in healthy people across ages. Study-level findings and limits: A strong correlation between TCR beta diversity and naive T cell percentage was seen. In the absence of known donor CMV status, changes in expanded clonotypes were possibly confounded. Researchers deemed the diversity estimates from one million T cells underestimates.

Worth noting for this clonotype: Its antigen is undetermined.

V lost 1 base to trimming and J lost 2 bases, with 9 bases between them. The CDR3 length is 15 residues. Per germline, CDR1 SGHAT and CDR2 FQDESV (reference sequence). Then a second PCR, running roughly 7 to 11 cycles, was carried out with a sample-barcoded 5' primer and a J-beta primer mix. Each CDR3 protein is one row after TCRdb ran MiXCR on the 5' RACE reads. The table has some 900,000 distinct CDR3 sequences, 45% to 50% seen once. The rearrangement uses TRBV11-1 and TRBJ2-1; D is possibly TRBD2 (5 bases). The sequenced sample consisted of blood. The sequence derives from a man aged 25-45 years in good health. The CDR3 loop reads CASSLGSSPYNEQFF. CDR3 sequence (DNA): TGTGCCAGCAGCTTAGGGTCTAGCCCCTACAATGAGCAGTTCTTC.